One sample yielded the 26 T cell receptor beta chains listed below, sequenced in a study of shared clonotypes between healthy human individuals. Some clones are missing from TCRdb's copy, which holds only in-frame ones; the method was immunoSEQ multiplex PCR. The sample contains hundreds of thousands of clones, 95% to 98% of which appear only once. Sequencing was done on a sample of naive CD4+ T cells sorted from blood. The subset denotes: CD45RA+ positively selected. These TCRs come from a woman in her 30s in good health.

The chain joins TRBV18 to TRBJ2-3, with D hard to call. V dropped 5 bases and J dropped 6 bases, with 12 bases sitting between them. The CDR3 runs to 13 residues. Germline V CDR1 and CDR2: KGHSH, LQKENI. CDR3 region: CASSSRHEDTQYF. The CDR3 DNA follows: TGTGCCAGCTCATCGAGACATGAGGATACGCAGTATTTT.

This clone has only one observation. The rearrangement joins TRBV6-5 to TRBJ2-7; D is perhaps TRBD1 or TRBD2 (5 bases each). Trimming removed 5 bases from V and 9 bases from J, with 20 bases in between. The germline gives CDR1 MNHEY, CDR2 SVGAGI. The CDR3 extends over 14 amino acids. This chain's CDR3 is CASSVSARDPRQYF. The CDR3 DNA reads as TGTGCCAGCAGTGTCTCCGCCCGGGACCCTAGGCAGTACTTC.

The chain employs TRBV5-1 and TRBJ2-3, with D perhaps being TRBD1 or TRBD2 (5 bases each). Germline-derived CDR1 and CDR2 are SGHRS and YFSETQ. This CDR3 contains 16 residues. V gave up 1 base and J gave up 4 bases, with 16 bases separating them. The CDR3 DNA reads TGCGCCAGCAGCTTGCTGATGAGGGGCGGCCCAGATACGCAGTATTTT. Its protein is CASSLLMRGGPDTQYF. The full variable domain, completed using reference TRBV5-1 and TRBJ2-3, is KAGVTQTPRYLIKTRGQQVTLSCSPISGHRSVSWYQQTPGQGLQFLFEYFSETQRNKGNFPGRFSGRQFSNSRSEMNVSTLELGDSALYLCASSLLMRGGPDTQYFGPGTRLTVL.

V and J are TRBV5-1 and TRBJ1-3; no clear D gene. This CDR3 has 16 amino acids. Germline V gene lookup returns CDR1 SGHRS and CDR2 YFSETQ. V was cut by 3 bases and J by 0 bases, with 13 bases left in between. DNA for the CDR3: TGCGCCAGCAGCTCTACGCGTAGGTCCTCTGGAAACACCATATATTTT. Its protein is CASSSTRRSSGNTIYF.

This chain connects TRBV5-1 to TRBJ2-1; TRBD1 matches 10 bases. The germline CDR1 and CDR2 sequences are SGHRS and YFSETQ. J gave up 7 bases and V 3 bases, and 4 bases lay outside the gene matches. The CDR3 runs 14 residues. The CDR3 reads CASSYGTGVNEQFF. Here the CDR3 DNA reads TGCGCCAGCAGCTATGGGACAGGGGTGAATGAGCAGTTCTTC.

The rearrangement uses TRBV28 and TRBJ1-2; weak D call: TRBD1 (5 bases). The V gene's germline CDR1 is MDHEN and CDR2 SYDVKM. The CDR3 runs to 15 residues. Between the trimmed V and J ends, which lost 3 bases and 4 bases, there was a span of 15 bases. CDR3 in DNA: TGTGCCAGCAGTTTCCACTCAGGGCAATTCTATGGCTACACCTTC. Amino acids: CASSFHSGQFYGYTF.

The V gene is TRBV23-1, the J gene TRBJ1-5, with TRBD1 matching 9 bases. TRBV23-1 is noted as an ORF with a role that remains uncertain. Trimming removed 1 base from V and 6 bases from J; junction bases left unmatched: 7. The CDR3 is 16 residues long. CDR3 coding DNA: TGCGCCAGCAGTCAATTCCCGGGGACAGGGTTTCAGCCCCAGCATTTT. This gives the protein CASSQFPGTGFQPQHF.

The chain has TRBV5-5 and TRBJ1-2, with D tentatively TRBD1 (5 bases). CDR1 and CDR2 from the germline V gene are SGHKS and YYEKEE (reference sequence). The CDR3 spans 14 residues. V was shortened by 4 bases and J by 11 bases, with 21 bases between the two germline ends. The CDR3 DNA is TGTGCCAGCAGCGGGGAACCCGGGACCTTGGGATACACCTTC. It yields the protein CASSGEPGTLGYTF.

The J gene is TRBJ1-2, the V gene TRBV6-1, with a weak D call TRBD1 (5 bases). Trimming pared 4 bases from V and 6 bases from J, leaving 15 bases between. The germline gives CDR1 MNHNS, CDR2 SASEGT. CDR3 size: 14 residues. The CDR3 DNA is TGTGCCAGCAGTGGAACAGGCGAGGTCCATGGCTACACCTTC. It encodes CASSGTGEVHGYTF.

This chain connects TRBV5-1 to TRBJ2-7; 8 bases map to TRBD2. V shed 1 base, J shed 6 bases, and the junction held 9 bases outside the gene matches. In germline, CDR1 is SGHRS, CDR2 YFSETQ. This CDR3 contains 15 residues. The CDR3 loop is CASSLKPGLETEQYF. CDR3 in DNA: TGCGCCAGCAGCTTGAAGCCGGGACTAGAAACCGAGCAGTACTTC.

This chain links TRBV19 with TRBJ2-2; TRBD2 aligns across 9 bases. The CDR3 length is 14 residues. With 7 bases clipped from V and 3 bases from J, the junction kept 3 bases outside the gene matches. Germline V lookup: CDR1 LNHDA, CDR2 SQIVND (reference sequence). CDR3 protein: CASIRTSDTGELFF. CDR3 sequence (DNA): TGTGCCAGTATTCGGACTAGCGACACCGGGGAGCTGTTTTTT.

The rearrangement links TRBV2 to TRBJ1-2; D might be TRBD1 (5 bases). The germline V gene encodes CDR1 SNHLY and CDR2 FYNNEI. The CDR3 extends over 14 amino acids. Trimming stripped 2 bases from V and 8 bases from J, with 15 bases between. The CDR3 spells CASSEQTRGEGYTF. CDR3 in DNA: TGTGCCAGCAGTGAACAGACGAGGGGAGAAGGCTACACCTTC.

The rearrangement links TRBV18 to TRBJ2-4; D uncertain. Looked up from germline, CDR1 is KGHSH and CDR2 is LQKENI. Deletions cut 1 base from V and 0 bases from J, with 13 bases between. The CDR3 runs 17 residues. DNA for the CDR3: TGTGCCAGCTCACCACGATCAGACGCGATAGCCAAAAACATTCAGTACTTC. It codes for CASSPRSDAIAKNIQYF. Based on the CDR3 plus reference TRBV18 and TRBJ2-4, the full variable domain is NAGVMQNPRHLVRRRGQEARLRCSPMKGHSHVYWYRQLPEEGLKFMVYLQKENIIDESGMPKERFSAEFPKEGPSILRIQQVVRGDSAAYFCASSPRSDAIAKNIQYFGAGTRLSVL.

V is TRBV11-3 and J is TRBJ2-7, with a weak D call TRBD2 (6 bases). Germline V gene sequence: CDR1 SGHNT, CDR2 YENEEA. The CDR3 covers 15 residues. V lost 3 bases, J lost 3 bases, and 15 bases lay in between. CDR3 sequence (DNA): TGTGCCAGCAGCTTCTTAGCGGAGCAAATCTACGAGCAGTACTTC. It is translated as CASSFLAEQIYEQYF.

This chain links TRBV14 with TRBJ1-1; D gene uncertain. The CDR3 totals 14 residues. The germline V and J ends were trimmed by 1 base and 5 bases, with 11 bases remaining between them. The germline gives CDR1 SGHDN, CDR2 FVKESK. The CDR3 sequence is CASSQVRGRTEAFF. The CDR3 DNA reads TGTGCCAGCAGCCAAGTCCGAGGCAGGACTGAAGCTTTCTTT.

This chain joins TRBV4-1 and TRBJ2-3, with D perhaps TRBD2 (6 bases). The CDR3 length is 15 residues. Germline CDR1 and CDR2: MGHRA and YSYEKL. The V gene lost 1 base and the J gene lost 0 bases, with 8 bases spanning the gap. The CDR3 protein is CASSQVAGSTDTQYF. The DNA of the CDR3 is TGCGCCAGCAGCCAAGTCGCGGGAAGCACAGATACGCAGTATTTT.

The J gene is TRBJ2-3, the V gene TRBV11-2; 10 nucleotides align to TRBD2. In germline, CDR1 is SGHAT, CDR2 FQNNGV. The CDR3 is 16 amino acids. V shed 0 bases and J 8 bases; nucleotides not matched to a gene: 8. The CDR3 loop reads CASSLDLAGALGTQYF. The CDR3, as DNA: TGTGCCAGCAGCTTAGATCTAGCGGGAGCCCTTGGTACGCAGTATTTT. The full variable domain, with the rest looked up from reference TRBV11-2 and TRBJ2-3, is EAGVAQSPRYKIIEKRQSVAFWCNPISGHATLYWYQQILGQGPKLLIQFQNNGVVDDSQLPKDRFSAERLKGVDSTLKIQPAKLEDSAVYLCASSLDLAGALGTQYFGPGTRLTVL.

The chain is built from TRBV27 and TRBJ1-1, with TRBD1 identical over 9 bases. Germline loops: CDR1 MNHEY, CDR2 SMNVEV (reference sequence). The CDR3 consists of 18 residues. V lost 7 bases to trimming and J lost 0 bases; unmatched junction nucleotides: 15. CDR3 DNA: TGTGCCAGCATAAGGTTCCCGACAGGGACAGGGATGAACACTGAAGCTTTCTTT. Translating gives CASIRFPTGTGMNTEAFF.

The J gene is TRBJ2-7, the V gene TRBV25-1; D remains unclear. The length of the CDR3 is 14 residues. From germline, CDR1 is MGHDK and CDR2 SYGVNS. With 0 bases removed from V and 4 bases from J, the gap between germline ends came to 10 bases. The CDR3, as DNA: TGTGCCAGCAGTGAATATGGGAAACCATACGAGCAGTACTTC. Its protein is CASSEYGKPYEQYF.

The chain recombines TRBV4-1 with TRBJ1-3; D unresolved. Germline V lookup: CDR1 MGHRA, CDR2 YSYEKL. This CDR3 comprises 16 residues. The ends were cut back, 4 bases at V and 0 bases at J, with 13 bases in the middle. CDR3: CASSPHQTGSGNTIYF. Here the CDR3 DNA reads TGCGCCAGCAGCCCCCATCAGACCGGCTCTGGAAACACCATATATTTT.

The V gene is TRBV28, the J gene TRBJ2-1, with D perhaps matching TRBD1 or TRBD2 (5 bases each). V lost 5 bases to trimming and J lost 4 bases, with 12 bases between them. This CDR3 comprises 14 residues. Germline-derived CDR1 and CDR2 are MDHEN and SYDVKM. The CDR3 protein is CASSGPWGYNEQFF. CDR3 bases: TGTGCCAGCAGTGGCCCTTGGGGGTACAATGAGCAGTTCTTC.

As concerns this clone: The same CDR3 also results from other DNA sequences found in this sample. The genes are TRBV13 and TRBJ1-2; tentative D call: TRBD1 (5 bases). CDR1 and CDR2 from the germline V gene are PRHDT and FYEKMQ (reference sequence). Trimming left V 2 bases short and J 4 bases short, with 8 bases between. CDR3 length: 13 residues. DNA of the CDR3: TGTGCCAGCAGCTTACGGGGGAGCTATGGCTACACCTTC. Protein sequence: CASSLRGSYGYTF.

The chain has TRBV6-6 and TRBJ1-5, with 8 bases lining up with TRBD1. This CDR3 spans 16 amino acids. The germline V gene has CDR1 MNHNY and CDR2 SVGAGI (reference sequence). With 5 bases clipped from V and 5 bases from J, the junction kept 11 bases outside the gene matches. CDR3 residues: CASSPGTGFGDQPQHF. The CDR3 DNA reads as TGTGCCAGCAGTCCCGGGACAGGCTTTGGGGATCAGCCCCAGCATTTT.

The chain uses TRBV2 and TRBJ2-5; D assignment may be TRBD1 or TRBD2 (6 bases each). Germline V CDR1 and CDR2: SNHLY, FYNNEI. This CDR3 has 15 amino acids. The V end lost 6 bases, the J end lost 5 bases, and 19 bases lay between the germline ends. The CDR3 DNA reads as TGTGCCAGCAGCCCGAGGGGGGAGCGGAAGGAGACCCAGTACTTC. This gives the protein CASSPRGERKETQYF.

This chain links TRBV5-1 with TRBJ1-3; possible D gene TRBD1, 5 bases. Germline V gene lookup returns CDR1 SGHRS and CDR2 YFSETQ. Trimming took 3 bases from V and 0 from J, leaving 16 bases between them. This CDR3 has 17 amino acids. The CDR3 spells CASSWGERTSSGNTIYF. The CDR3 coding sequence is TGCGCCAGCAGCTGGGGGGAGAGGACCAGCTCTGGAAACACCATATATTTT.

V usage is TRBV6-5 and J usage is TRBJ1-2, with 8 nucleotides matching TRBD1. This CDR3 contains 15 residues. V was pared by 3 bases and J by 8 bases, with 11 bases of the junction left unmatched. Germline assignment: CDR1 MNHEY and CDR2 SVGAGI. The CDR3 sequence is CASSYSQGAERGYTF. Here the CDR3 DNA reads TGTGCCAGCAGTTATTCCCAGGGGGCGGAAAGAGGCTACACCTTC.